A single sample is the source of the 21 T cell receptor beta chains below, sequenced in a study of early T cells in non-severe SARS-CoV-2 infection (dated by TCRdb to the early 2020s). The library was generated by 5' RACE. TCRdb shows the sequencer as NextSeq 500. TCRdb reprocessing: public reads trimmed at Q25 with fastp, clones called with MiXCR, in-frame beta chains kept. Each record represents a unique CDR3 protein, reported with the most common genes and DNA among its rows. The sample table contains around 50,000 distinct CDR3 sequences; only one count was recorded for about 4% of them. The top ten clonotypes cover 5% to 6.5% of the sample. Sequencing was performed on whole blood. The receptors stem from an adult who was a healthcare worker with PCR-confirmed SARS-CoV-2 infection or an uninfected control (not recorded which).

This clonotype was found many times. Here the CDR3 DNA reads TGTGCCAGCAGCCGGCGGGAGGTCACCGGGGAGCTGTTTTTT. The encoded protein is CASSRREVTGELFF. The chain carries TRBV13 and TRBJ2-2; 8 positions match TRBD2. V trimming: 5 bases; J trimming: 4 bases; junction bases outside the gene matches: 3. Germline-derived CDR1 and CDR2 are PRHDT and FYEKMQ (reference sequence). The CDR3 runs to 14 residues.

The J gene is TRBJ2-7, the V gene TRBV7-9; possibly TRBD1 for D (8 bases). Germline loops: CDR1 SEHNR, CDR2 FQNEAQ (reference sequence). This CDR3 has 14 residues. The V end was cut by 5 bases, the J end by 2 bases, with 13 bases between. CDR3 sequence: CASSTTGGAYEQYF. In nucleotides, the CDR3 is TGTGCCAGCAGCACCACAGGGGGGGCCTACGAGCAGTACTTC.

This clonotype occurred many times. V is TRBV7-2 and J is TRBJ1-2, with D hard to call. The V gene lost 3 bases and the J gene lost 4 bases, with 15 bases spanning the gap. Germline assignment: CDR1 SGHTA and CDR2 FQGNSA. The CDR3 totals 15 residues. DNA for the CDR3: TGTGCCAGCAGCTTTGGTTCCGCGGTGTTCTATGGCTACACCTTC. Protein sequence: CASSFGSAVFYGYTF.

This clonotype was found many times. CDR3 DNA: TGTGCCAGTACCCTTCCAGGGGCGGAGGATACGCAGTATTTT. This translates into CASTLPGAEDTQYF. The V call is TRBV19, the J call TRBJ2-3; the D gene is possibly TRBD1 (6 bases). Germline V gene lookup returns CDR1 LNHDA and CDR2 SQIVND (reference sequence). The V and J ends lost 7 bases and 6 bases respectively, with 17 bases between them. The CDR3 totals 14 residues.

This clonotype was picked up many times. This chain connects TRBV13 to TRBJ2-7; 8 bases match TRBD1. The CDR3 has 15 amino acids. Germline CDR1 reads PRHDT; CDR2 reads FYEKMQ (reference sequence). With V trimmed by 5 bases and J by 4 bases, 10 bases remained unmatched. The CDR3 DNA follows: TGTGCCAGCAGCCCCGACAGGGGCGAATTATACGAGCAGTACTTC. Amino acid sequence: CASSPDRGELYEQYF.

This clonotype was recorded at least ten times. The J gene is TRBJ2-5, the V gene TRBV6-1, with TRBD1 identical over 8 bases. The CDR3 has 14 amino acids. Germline CDR1 MNHNS, CDR2 SASEGT. The V segment lost 7 bases and the J segment 3 bases; nucleotides outside the gene matches: 7. The CDR3 reads CASNNRGREETQYF. The CDR3 bases are TGTGCCAGCAACAACAGGGGGAGAGAAGAGACCCAGTACTTC.

Many counts were recorded for this clonotype. This chain connects TRBV5-4 to TRBJ2-3; D is ambiguous. Germline values: CDR1 SGHNT, CDR2 YYREEE (reference sequence). Trimming left V 0 bases short and J 0 bases short, with 11 bases between. This CDR3 spans 16 amino acids. The CDR3 sequence: CASSLGPDLSTDTQYF. In nucleotides, the CDR3 is TGTGCCAGCAGCTTGGGGCCCGATCTTAGCACAGATACGCAGTATTTT.

This clonotype was recorded at least ten times. V is TRBV29-1 and J is TRBJ2-2; no clear D. CDR1 is SQVTM, CDR2 ANQGSEA, per germline. The CDR3 length is 14 residues. Trimming shortened V by 4 bases and J by 3 bases, and 12 bases separated the two germline ends. CDR3 sequence (DNA): TGCAGCGTTGTTTTCCGCGAGGACACCGGGGAGCTGTTTTTT. Translation gives CSVVFREDTGELFF.

This clonotype showed up many times. The chain carries TRBV20-1 and TRBJ1-5; D remains unclear. V was clipped by 6 bases and J by 1 base, with 13 bases between them. Germline-derived CDR1 and CDR2 are DFQATT and SNEGSKA (reference sequence). This CDR3 region has 14 residues. As DNA, the CDR3 is TGCAGTGCCCGTACAACGGGGAGCAATCAGCCCCAGCATTTT. Translated, it gives CSARTTGSNQPQHF.

The sample holds many counts of this clonotype. The chain carries TRBV4-3 and TRBJ2-3; 9 nucleotides match TRBD2. Germline CDR1 is LGHNA and CDR2 is YSLEER. This CDR3 is 18 amino acids long. The trim removed 0 bases at V and 0 bases at J, leaving 7 bases unmatched. The CDR3 here is CASSQDWGSGGSTDTQYF. DNA of the CDR3: TGCGCCAGCAGCCAAGATTGGGGTAGCGGGGGAAGCACAGATACGCAGTATTTT.

This clonotype came up many times. V gene TRBV18 combines with J gene TRBJ1-5, with 7 bases identical to TRBD1. Germline values: CDR1 KGHSH, CDR2 LQKENI. The CDR3 runs to 16 residues. V trimming: 2 bases; J trimming: 1 base; junction bases outside the gene matches: 5. In DNA form, the CDR3 reads TGTGCCAGCTCACCAGAGACAGGGAGAAGCAATCAGCCCCAGCATTTT. It yields the protein CASSPETGRSNQPQHF. The whole variable domain, filled in from reference TRBV18 and TRBJ1-5, reads NAGVMQNPRHLVRRRGQEARLRCSPMKGHSHVYWYRQLPEEGLKFMVYLQKENIIDESGMPKERFSAEFPKEGPSILRIQQVVRGDSAAYFCASSPETGRSNQPQHFGDGTRLSIL.

This clonotype was detected ten times or more. This chain uses TRBV29-1 with TRBJ2-4, with 9 nucleotides matching TRBD1. After removal of 2 bases from V and 4 bases from J, the junction contained 12 bases not matched to a gene. CDR1 and CDR2 (germline): SQVTM, ANQGSEA. CDR3 length: 17 residues. The CDR3 nucleotides are TGCAGCGTTGAAAGGGAACGGGGACAGGGAAAGAAAAACATTCAGTACTTC. It is translated as CSVERERGQGKKNIQYF.

In this sample, this clonotype turned up many times. The gene calls are TRBV27 and TRBJ1-4; 9 nucleotides match TRBD1. Trimming removed 6 bases from V and 10 bases from J; junction bases left unmatched: 12. CDR1 is MNHEY and CDR2 is SMNVEV in the germline V gene (reference sequence). The CDR3 consists of 15 residues. This CDR3 is CASRRDRDPLGKLFF. CDR3 coding DNA: TGTGCCAGCAGAAGGGACAGGGATCCCCTCGGAAAACTGTTTTTT.

This clonotype appeared many times. This rearrangement joins TRBV7-3 to TRBJ1-6; the D gene is possibly TRBD1 (6 bases). The germline V gene has CDR1 SGHTA and CDR2 FQGTGA. Trimming pared 6 bases from V and 7 bases from J, leaving 10 bases between. The CDR3 is 13 residues long. CDR3 region: CASSRDTNSPLHF. The CDR3, as DNA: TGTGCCAGCAGTCGGGACACCAATTCACCCCTCCACTTT. Filled out from reference TRBV7-3 and TRBJ1-6, the complete variable domain reads GAGVSQTPSNKVTEKGKYVELRCDPISGHTALYWYRQSLGQGPEFLIYFQGTGAADDSGLPNDRFFAVRPEGSVSTLKIQRTERGDSAVYLCASSRDTNSPLHFGNGTRLTVT.

This clonotype has at least ten counts. V and J are TRBV20-1 and TRBJ2-3; D perhaps matches TRBD2 (5 bases). Looked up from germline, CDR1 is DFQATT and CDR2 is SNEGSKA (reference sequence). The CDR3 has 13 amino acids. The V gene lost 8 bases and the J gene lost 2 bases, with 14 bases spanning the gap. The CDR3 sequence: CSLNDYSTDTQYF. CDR3 nucleotides: TGCAGTCTCAATGACTATTCCACAGATACGCAGTATTTT.

The V gene is TRBV2, the J gene TRBJ2-5; 8 nucleotides agree with TRBD2. The germline V gene encodes CDR1 SNHLY and CDR2 FYNNEI. The ends lost 7 bases at V and 1 base at J; junction bases unmatched: 5. CDR3 length equals 14 residues. In DNA form, the CDR3 reads TGTGCCAGCACTCTTAGCGGGGTCCAAGAGACCCAGTACTTC. Its protein product is CASTLSGVQETQYF.

The table lists this clonotype with many counts. The chain joins TRBV6-1 to TRBJ2-7; D may match TRBD1 or TRBD2 (5 bases each). The CDR3 covers 15 residues. CDR1 is MNHNS and CDR2 is SASEGT in the germline V gene. Trimming took off 0 bases at V and 0 bases at J, with 9 bases between the two ends. Written as DNA, the CDR3 is TGTGCCAGCAGTGAAGCGGCAGGGAGCTCCTACGAGCAGTACTTC. Encoded protein: CASSEAAGSSYEQYF.

This chain uses TRBV12-3 or TRBV12-4 with TRBJ2-1, with 14 bases that match TRBD2. V shed 5 bases and J 6 bases; nucleotides not matched to a gene: 3. The CDR3 consists of 15 residues. DNA for the CDR3: TGTGCCAGCAGTCTGACTAGCGGGGGGGGCAATGAGCAGTTCTTC. It codes for CASSLTSGGGNEQFF.

This sequence joins TRBV29-1 and TRBJ2-7, with D possibly matching TRBD1 (6 bases). The germline gives CDR1 SQVTM, CDR2 ANQGSEA. This CDR3 has 13 residues. The V and J ends lost 7 bases and 3 bases respectively, with 16 bases between them. CDR3 in amino acids: CSASQGRGYEQYF. The CDR3 DNA reads as TGCAGCGCGAGTCAAGGCAGGGGCTACGAGCAGTACTTC.

This clonotype was seen repeatedly, ten times or more. The rearrangement joins TRBV19 to TRBJ2-3; 9 nucleotides agree with TRBD2. The V segment lost 2 bases and the J segment 6 bases; nucleotides outside the gene matches: 6. The CDR3 has 15 residues. Germline V CDR1 and CDR2: LNHDA, SQIVND (reference sequence). CDR3 nucleotides: TGTGCCAGTAGTATATTGCTAGCGGGACTGGATACGCAGTATTTT. Translating gives CASSILLAGLDTQYF. Full variable domain (outside the CDR3, taken from reference TRBV19 and TRBJ2-3): DGGITQSPKYLFRKEGQNVTLSCEQNLNHDAMYWYRQDPGQGLRLIYYSQIVNDFQKGDIAEGYSVSREKKESFPLTVTSAQKNPTAFYLCASSILLAGLDTQYFGPGTRLTVL.

The sample holds many counts of this clonotype. The chain has TRBV6-6 and TRBJ2-1; D not certain. The CDR3 length is 14 residues. Germline lookup yields CDR1 MNHNY and CDR2 SVGAGI (reference sequence). V was clipped by 0 bases and J by 4 bases, with 7 bases between them. The CDR3 here is CASSYSRVYNEQFF. The CDR3 DNA is TGTGCCAGCAGTTACTCGCGAGTTTACAATGAGCAGTTCTTC.